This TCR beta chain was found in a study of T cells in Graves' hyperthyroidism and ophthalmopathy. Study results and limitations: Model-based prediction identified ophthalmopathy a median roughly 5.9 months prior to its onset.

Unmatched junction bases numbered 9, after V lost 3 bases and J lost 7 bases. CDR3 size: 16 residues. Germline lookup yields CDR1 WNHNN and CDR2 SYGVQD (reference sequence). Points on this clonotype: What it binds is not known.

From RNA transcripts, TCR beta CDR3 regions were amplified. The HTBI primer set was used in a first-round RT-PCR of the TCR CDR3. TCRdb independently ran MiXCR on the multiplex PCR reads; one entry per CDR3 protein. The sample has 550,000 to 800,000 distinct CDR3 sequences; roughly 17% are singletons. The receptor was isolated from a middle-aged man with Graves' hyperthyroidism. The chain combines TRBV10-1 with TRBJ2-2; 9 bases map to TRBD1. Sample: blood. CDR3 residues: CASSDPGTGMDGELFF. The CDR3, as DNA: TGCGCCAGCAGTGACCCCGGGACAGGGATGGACGGGGAGCTGTTTTTT.